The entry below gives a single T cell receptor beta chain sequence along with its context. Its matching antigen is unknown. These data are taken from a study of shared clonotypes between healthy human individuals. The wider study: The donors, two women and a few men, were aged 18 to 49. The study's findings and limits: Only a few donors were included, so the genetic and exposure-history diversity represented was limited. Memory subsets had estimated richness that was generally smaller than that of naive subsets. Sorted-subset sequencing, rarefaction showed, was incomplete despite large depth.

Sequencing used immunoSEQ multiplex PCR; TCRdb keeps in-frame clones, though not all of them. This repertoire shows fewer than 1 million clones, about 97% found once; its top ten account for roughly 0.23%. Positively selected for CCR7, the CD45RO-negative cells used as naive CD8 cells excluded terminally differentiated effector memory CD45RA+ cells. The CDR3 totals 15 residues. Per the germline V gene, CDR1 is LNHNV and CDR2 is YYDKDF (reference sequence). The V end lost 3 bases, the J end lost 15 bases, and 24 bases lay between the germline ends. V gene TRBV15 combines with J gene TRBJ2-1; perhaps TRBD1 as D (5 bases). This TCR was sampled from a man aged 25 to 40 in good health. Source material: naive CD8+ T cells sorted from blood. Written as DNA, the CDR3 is TGTGCCACCAGCAGGATCCCGGTTGGGGCTTCTTTGTCGTTCTTC. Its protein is CATSRIPVGASLSFF.